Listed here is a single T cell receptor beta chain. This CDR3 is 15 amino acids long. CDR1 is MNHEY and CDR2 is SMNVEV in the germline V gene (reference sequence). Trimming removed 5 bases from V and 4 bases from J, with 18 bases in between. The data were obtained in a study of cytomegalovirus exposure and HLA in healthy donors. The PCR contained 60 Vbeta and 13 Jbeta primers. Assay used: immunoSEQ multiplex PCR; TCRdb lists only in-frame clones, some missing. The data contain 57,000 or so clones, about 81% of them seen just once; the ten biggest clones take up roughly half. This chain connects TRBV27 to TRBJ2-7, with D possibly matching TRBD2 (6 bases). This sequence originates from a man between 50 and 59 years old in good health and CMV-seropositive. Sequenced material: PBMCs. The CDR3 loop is CASSPSTSNYYEQYF. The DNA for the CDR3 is TGTGCCAGCAGTCCTTCGACTAGTAATTATTACGAGCAGTACTTC.